Listed below are T cell receptor beta chains from one sample, sequenced in a study of T cells in Graves' hyperthyroidism and ophthalmopathy. TCRdb re-called the multiplex PCR reads through MiXCR, storing one row per CDR3 protein. The sample lists some 550,000 distinct CDR3 sequences, 16% occurring once. The sample taken for sequencing was blood. The receptors shown here come from a woman aged 40 to 50 with Graves' ophthalmopathy. CDR3s include the opening cysteine and the closing phenylalanine or tryptophan. A D gene is named only where the DNA matches it firmly. Clone sizes are given selectively: once, few, many, or a class where the clone is expanded.

j_call v_call d_call clone_size cdr3_aa cdr3_nt
TRBJ2-1 TRBV20-1 TRBD2 NA CSVRGGLAPLDEQFF TGCAGTGTCCGCGGGGGACTAGCGCCCTTAGATGAGCAGTTCTTC
TRBJ2-1 TRBV7-6 NA few CASSLARVGGEQFF TGTGCCAGCAGCTTAGCGCGCGTAGGGGGTGAGCAGTTCTTC
TRBJ2-7 TRBV6-1 NA many CASSHFDGYEQYF TGTGCCAGCAGTCACTTCGACGGCTACGAGCAGTACTTC
TRBJ2-1 TRBV29-1 NA many CSVDVGSSYNEQFF TGCAGCGTTGATGTGGGAAGCTCCTACAATGAGCAGTTCTTC
TRBJ1-1 TRBV5-6 NA many CASSLGGRGWNTEAFF TGTGCCAGCAGCTTGGGAGGGAGAGGATGGAACACTGAAGCTTTCTTT
TRBJ2-1 TRBV5-1 TRBD1 many CASSLGQGADEQFF TGCGCCAGCAGCCTGGGACAGGGGGCCGATGAGCAGTTCTTC
TRBJ1-2 TRBV28 NA many CASSLVGPYGYTF TGTGCCAGCAGTTTAGTGGGTCCCTATGGCTACACCTTC
TRBJ2-5 TRBV20-1 NA many CSAKPQTQYF TGCAGTGCTAAGCCCCAGACCCAGTACTTC
TRBJ1-1 TRBV20-1 NA many CSAKAGANTEAFF TGCAGTGCTAAGGCGGGGGCGAACACTGAAGCTTTCTTT
TRBJ2-3 TRBV2 TRBD1 many CARTGSTDTQYF TGCGCCCGGACAGGTAGCACAGATACGCAGTATTTT
TRBJ2-3 TRBV27 TRBD2 many CASSSEAGVSTDTQYF TGTGCCAGCAGTTCCGAGGCGGGGGTGAGCACAGATACGCAGTATTTT
TRBJ1-5 TRBV12-3/TRBV12-4 TRBD1 many CASRQGLQPQHF TGTGCCAGCAGACAGGGGTTGCAGCCCCAGCATTTT
TRBJ2-1 TRBV2 NA many CASRGNGDEQFF TGTGCCAGCAGGGGTAACGGGGATGAGCAGTTCTTC
TRBJ2-7 TRBV5-5 TRBD2 NA CASSQGLAAVYEQYF TGTGCCAGCAGCCAGGGACTAGCGGCGGTGTACGAGCAGTACTTC
TRBJ1-2 TRBV6-1 TRBD1 many CASSLTGGLNYGYTF TGTGCCAGCAGTCTGACAGGGGGCTTGAACTATGGCTACACCTTC
TRBJ1-1 TRBV6-1 TRBD1 many CASRPYRGGTEAFF TGTGCCAGCAGACCCTACAGGGGAGGTACTGAAGCTTTCTTT
TRBJ1-4 TRBV9 TRBD1 NA CASSVRDRGGEKLFF TGTGCCAGCAGCGTCCGGGACAGGGGTGGCGAAAAACTGTTTTTT
TRBJ1-3 TRBV10-3 NA NA CASRGGQSGNTIYF TGTGCCAGTAGAGGCGGCCAATCTGGAAACACCATATATTTT
TRBJ1-5 TRBV30 TRBD1 many CAWSTGGQQPQHF TGTGCCTGGAGTACAGGGGGTCAGCAGCCCCAGCATTTT
TRBJ2-3 TRBV3-1 TRBD2 many CASSQDAASGSTDTQYF TGTGCCAGCAGCCAAGATGCGGCTAGCGGGAGCACAGATACGCAGTATTTT
TRBJ2-2 TRBV15 TRBD1 many CATSRDAQDRGHGELFF TGTGCCACCAGCAGAGATGCCCAGGACAGGGGCCACGGGGAGCTGTTTTTT
TRBJ2-5 TRBV7-2 TRBD2 few CASSLRRGKETQYF TGTGCCAGCAGCTTAAGGCGGGGGAAGGAGACCCAGTACTTC
TRBJ1-5 TRBV2 NA many CASSAQVNQPQHF TGTGCCAGCAGTGCCCAGGTGAATCAGCCCCAGCATTTT
TRBJ2-7 TRBV7-9 NA NA CASSSTRDTPYEQYF TGTGCCAGCAGCTCAACCCGGGACACTCCCTACGAGCAGTACTTC
TRBJ1-3 TRBV5-1 TRBD1 few CASSSRTGLSSGNTIYF TGCGCCAGCAGCTCCCGGACAGGCCTTAGCTCTGGAAACACCATATATTTT
TRBJ2-7 TRBV6-1 NA many CASSSTPSGDPSSEQYF TGTGCCAGCAGTTCGACCCCTTCCGGGGACCCCTCCAGCGAGCAGTACTTC
TRBJ2-7 TRBV4-1 TRBD1 NA CASSVPGQGAWEQYF TGCGCCAGCAGCGTCCCGGGACAGGGAGCTTGGGAGCAGTACTTC
TRBJ2-7 TRBV27 TRBD2 few CASSFGAGLYEQYF TGTGCCAGCAGTTTTGGAGCGGGATTATACGAGCAGTACTTC
TRBJ2-2 TRBV11-2 NA many CASRSKGGQVTGELFF TGTGCCAGCAGGTCTAAGGGGGGGCAAGTCACCGGGGAGCTGTTTTTT
TRBJ2-7 TRBV11-2 TRBD2 NA CASSLGRTSDEQYF TGTGCCAGCAGCTTAGGCCGGACTAGCGACGAGCAGTACTTC
TRBJ2-4 TRBV20-1 NA NA CSAEGGALGAKNIQYF TGCAGTGCTGAGGGGGGAGCGCTAGGGGCCAAAAACATTCAGTACTTC
TRBJ2-3 TRBV5-4 TRBD2 many CASSIGASGRKEDTQYF TGTGCCAGCAGCATAGGGGCTAGCGGGAGGAAAGAAGATACGCAGTATTTT
TRBJ2-5 TRBV5-1 TRBD2 NA CASSQGLRTETQYF TGCGCCAGCAGCCAGGGACTAAGGACCGAGACCCAGTACTTC
TRBJ2-7 TRBV7-9 NA few CASRLPDGEQYF TGTGCCAGCAGGCTGCCGGACGGCGAGCAGTACTTC
TRBJ1-5 TRBV2 NA NA CASSGTWANQPQHF TGTGCCAGCAGTGGCACGTGGGCCAATCAGCCCCAGCATTTT
TRBJ1-3 TRBV9 NA NA CASSVYARLFSGNTIYF TGTGCCAGCAGCGTTTATGCTCGGCTTTTCTCTGGAAACACCATATATTTT
TRBJ1-1 TRBV12-5 NA NA CASGLGRSEAFF TGTGCTAGTGGTTTGGGGAGGAGTGAAGCTTTCTTT
TRBJ2-1 TRBV18 NA many CASSPGGGIVYNEQFF TGTGCCAGCTCACCGGGCGGGGGCATTGTTTACAATGAGCAGTTCTTC
TRBJ2-2 TRBV7-9 NA few CASSLVWASTGELFF TGTGCCAGCAGCTTAGTCTGGGCTTCGACCGGGGAGCTGTTTTTT
TRBJ1-6 TRBV6-2/TRBV6-3 NA NA CASSYGTPILTSPLHF TGTGCCAGCAGTTACGGGACACCTATTCTGACTTCACCCCTCCACTTT
TRBJ1-5 TRBV19 NA NA CASSIDHGVWVQPQHF TGTGCCAGTAGTATAGATCACGGCGTATGGGTTCAGCCCCAGCATTTT
TRBJ2-5 TRBV3-1 NA NA CASSQVNGKETQYF TGTGCCAGCAGCCAAGTCAATGGAAAAGAGACCCAGTACTTC
TRBJ2-7 TRBV15 TRBD1 NA CATSRESTGGYEQYF TGTGCCACCAGCAGAGAATCGACAGGGGGCTACGAGCAGTACTTC
TRBJ2-7 TRBV20-1 TRBD1 many CSASGTGPSYEQYF TGCAGTGCTAGTGGGACAGGGCCTTCCTACGAGCAGTACTTC
TRBJ2-1 TRBV28 NA many CASSRAERPFF TGTGCCAGCTCAAGGGCCGAGCGGCCGTTCTTC
TRBJ1-6 TRBV7-2 NA many CASSLLRSNSPLHF TGTGCCAGCAGCCTGTTGAGGAGTAATTCACCCCTCCACTTT
TRBJ2-1 TRBV20-1 NA many CSASSTTYNEQFF TGCAGTGCTAGTAGTACTACTTACAATGAGCAGTTCTTC
TRBJ1-4 TRBV12-3/TRBV12-4 TRBD1 few CASSPRGVFEKLFF TGTGCCAGCAGCCCCAGGGGGGTTTTTGAAAAACTGTTTTTT